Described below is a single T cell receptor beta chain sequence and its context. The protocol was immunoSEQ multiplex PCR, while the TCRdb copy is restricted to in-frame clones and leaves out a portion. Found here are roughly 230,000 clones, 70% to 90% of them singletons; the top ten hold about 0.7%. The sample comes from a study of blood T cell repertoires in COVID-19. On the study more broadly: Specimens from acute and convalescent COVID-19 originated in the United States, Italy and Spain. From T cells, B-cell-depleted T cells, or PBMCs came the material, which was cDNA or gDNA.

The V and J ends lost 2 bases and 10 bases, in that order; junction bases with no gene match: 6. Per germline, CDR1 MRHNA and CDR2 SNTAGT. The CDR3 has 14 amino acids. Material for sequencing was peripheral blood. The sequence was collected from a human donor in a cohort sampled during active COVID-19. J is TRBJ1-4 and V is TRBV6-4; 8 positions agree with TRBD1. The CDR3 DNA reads TGTGCCAGCAGTGACGAGGCAGGGGGCGGAAAACTGTTTTTT. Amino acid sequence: CASSDEAGGGKLFF.